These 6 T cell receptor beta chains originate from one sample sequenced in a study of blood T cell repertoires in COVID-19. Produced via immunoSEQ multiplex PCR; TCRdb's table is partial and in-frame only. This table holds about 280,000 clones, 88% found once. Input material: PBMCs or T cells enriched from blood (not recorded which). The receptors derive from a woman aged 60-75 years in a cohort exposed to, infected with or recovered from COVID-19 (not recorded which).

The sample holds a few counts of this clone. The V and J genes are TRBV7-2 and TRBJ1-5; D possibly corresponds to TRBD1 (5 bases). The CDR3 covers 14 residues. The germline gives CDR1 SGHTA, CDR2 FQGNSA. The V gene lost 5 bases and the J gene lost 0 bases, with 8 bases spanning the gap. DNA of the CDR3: TGTGCCAGCAGCCCAGACAGTAGCAATCAGCCCCAGCATTTT. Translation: CASSPDSSNQPQHF.

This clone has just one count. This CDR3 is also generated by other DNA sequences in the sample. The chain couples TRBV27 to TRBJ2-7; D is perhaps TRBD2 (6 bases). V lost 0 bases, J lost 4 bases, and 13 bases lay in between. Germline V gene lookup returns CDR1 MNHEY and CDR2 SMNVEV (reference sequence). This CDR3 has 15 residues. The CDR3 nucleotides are TGTGCCAGCAGTTTATCAGGGACGGGGACTTACGAGCAGTACTTC. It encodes CASSLSGTGTYEQYF.

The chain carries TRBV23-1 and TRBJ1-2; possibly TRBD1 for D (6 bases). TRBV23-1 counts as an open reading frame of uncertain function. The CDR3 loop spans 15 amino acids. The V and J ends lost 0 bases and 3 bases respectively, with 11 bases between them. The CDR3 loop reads CASSQSAGVDYGYTF. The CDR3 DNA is TGCGCCAGCAGTCAATCGGCAGGGGTGGACTATGGCTACACCTTC.

CDR3 protein: CASSSLAGGQETQYF. As DNA, the CDR3 is TGCGCCAGCAGCTCCCTAGCGGGAGGGCAAGAGACCCAGTACTTC. The rearrangement joins TRBV5-1 to TRBJ2-5; 12 bases are shared with TRBD2. Losses at the gene ends were 3 bases for V and 2 bases for J; bases not matched to a gene: 2. The CDR3 totals 15 residues. Germline assignment: CDR1 SGHRS and CDR2 YFSETQ.

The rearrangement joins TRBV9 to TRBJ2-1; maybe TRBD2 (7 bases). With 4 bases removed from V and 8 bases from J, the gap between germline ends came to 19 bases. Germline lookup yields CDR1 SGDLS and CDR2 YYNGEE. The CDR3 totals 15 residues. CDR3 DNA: TGTGCCAGCAGCTCTTCAGGGGTGGCGGGAGATGAGCAGTTCTTC. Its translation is CASSSSGVAGDEQFF.

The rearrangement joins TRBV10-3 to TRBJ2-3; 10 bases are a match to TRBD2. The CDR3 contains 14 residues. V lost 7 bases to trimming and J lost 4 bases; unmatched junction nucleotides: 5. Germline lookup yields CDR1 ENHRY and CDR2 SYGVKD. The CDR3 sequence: CAIKREGPPDTQYF. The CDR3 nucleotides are TGTGCCATCAAGCGGGAGGGCCCCCCAGATACGCAGTATTTT.